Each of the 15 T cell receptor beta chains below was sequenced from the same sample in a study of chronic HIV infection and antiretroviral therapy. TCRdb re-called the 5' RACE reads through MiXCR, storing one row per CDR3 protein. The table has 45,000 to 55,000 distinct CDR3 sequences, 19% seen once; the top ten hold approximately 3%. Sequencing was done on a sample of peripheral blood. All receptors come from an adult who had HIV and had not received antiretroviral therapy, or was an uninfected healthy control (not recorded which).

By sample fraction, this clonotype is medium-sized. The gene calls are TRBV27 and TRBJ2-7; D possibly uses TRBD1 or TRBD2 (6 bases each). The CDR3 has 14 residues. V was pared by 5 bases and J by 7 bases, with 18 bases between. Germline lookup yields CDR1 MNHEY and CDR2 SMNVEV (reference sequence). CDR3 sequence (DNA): TGTGCCAGCAGTCCTTTCCCGGGGGCCCGGGAGCAGTACTTC. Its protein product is CASSPFPGAREQYF.

CDR3: CSVGTAGANVLTF. CDR3 nucleotide sequence: TGCAGCGTCGGGACAGCTGGGGCCAACGTCCTGACTTTC. V is TRBV29-1 and J is TRBJ2-6; 7 nucleotides line up with TRBD1. The CDR3 runs 13 residues. J lost 2 bases, V lost 6 bases, and 1 base had no gene match. CDR1 is SQVTM and CDR2 is ANQGSEA in the germline V gene. Looking up the rest from reference TRBV29-1 and TRBJ2-6 gives the full variable domain: SAVISQKPSRDICQRGTSLTIQCQVDSQVTMMFWYRQQPGQSLTLIATANQGSEATYESGFVIDKFPISRPNLTFSTLTVSNMSPEDSSIYLCSVGTAGANVLTFGAGSRLTVL.

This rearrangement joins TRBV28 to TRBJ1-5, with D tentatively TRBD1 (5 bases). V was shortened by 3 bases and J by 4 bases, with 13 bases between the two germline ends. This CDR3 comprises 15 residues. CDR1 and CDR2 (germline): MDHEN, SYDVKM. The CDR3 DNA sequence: TGTGCCAGCAGTTTCCCAGGGCGGTTGAATCAGCCCCAGCATTTT. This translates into CASSFPGRLNQPQHF.

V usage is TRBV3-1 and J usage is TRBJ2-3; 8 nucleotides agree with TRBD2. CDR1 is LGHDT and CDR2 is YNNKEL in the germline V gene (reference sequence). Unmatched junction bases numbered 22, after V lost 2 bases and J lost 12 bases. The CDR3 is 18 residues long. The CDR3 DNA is TGTGCCAGCAGCCAATCAGGGTCCTTTGCGGGAGGACCACGCGCACAGTATTTT. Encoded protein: CASSQSGSFAGGPRAQYF.

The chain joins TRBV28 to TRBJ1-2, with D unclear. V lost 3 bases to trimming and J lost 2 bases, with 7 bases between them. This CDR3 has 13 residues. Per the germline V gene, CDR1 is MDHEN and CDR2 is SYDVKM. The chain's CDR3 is CASSFGRNYGYTF. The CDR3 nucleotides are TGTGCCAGCAGTTTCGGGCGCAACTATGGCTACACCTTC.

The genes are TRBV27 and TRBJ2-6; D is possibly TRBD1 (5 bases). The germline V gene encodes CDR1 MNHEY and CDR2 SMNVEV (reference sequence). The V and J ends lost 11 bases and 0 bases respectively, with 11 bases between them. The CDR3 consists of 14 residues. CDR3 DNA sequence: TGTGCCTCCTCCAGGGTCTCTGGGGCCAACGTCCTGACTTTC. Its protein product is CASSRVSGANVLTF.

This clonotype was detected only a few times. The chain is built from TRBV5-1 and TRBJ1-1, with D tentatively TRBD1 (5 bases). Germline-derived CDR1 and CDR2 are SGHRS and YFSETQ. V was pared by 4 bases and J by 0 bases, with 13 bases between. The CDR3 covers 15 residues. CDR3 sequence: CASSLGAGLNTEAFF. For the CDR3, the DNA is TGCGCCAGCAGCCTAGGGGCCGGCTTGAACACTGAAGCTTTCTTT.

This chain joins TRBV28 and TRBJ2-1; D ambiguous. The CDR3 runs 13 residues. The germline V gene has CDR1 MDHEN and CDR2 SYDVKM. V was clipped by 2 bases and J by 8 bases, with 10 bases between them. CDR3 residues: CASSLQVAYEQFF. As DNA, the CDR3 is TGTGCCAGCAGTTTACAGGTCGCCTATGAGCAGTTCTTC.

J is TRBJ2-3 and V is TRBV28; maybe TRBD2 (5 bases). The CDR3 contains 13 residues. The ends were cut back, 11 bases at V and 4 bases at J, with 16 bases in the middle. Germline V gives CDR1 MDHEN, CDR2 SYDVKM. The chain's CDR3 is CALANEDPDTQYF. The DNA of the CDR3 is TGTGCCCTAGCCAACGAGGATCCAGATACGCAGTATTTT.

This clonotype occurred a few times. The CDR3 reads CASSPTLASGANVLTF. The CDR3 DNA reads as TGTGCCAGCAGCCCTACCCTAGCCTCTGGGGCCAACGTCCTGACTTTC. V is TRBV5-4 and J is TRBJ2-6; D possibly corresponds to TRBD2 (5 bases). V was clipped by 4 bases and J by 0 bases, with 11 bases between them. The germline V gene has CDR1 SGHNT and CDR2 YYREEE (reference sequence). The CDR3 spans 16 residues.

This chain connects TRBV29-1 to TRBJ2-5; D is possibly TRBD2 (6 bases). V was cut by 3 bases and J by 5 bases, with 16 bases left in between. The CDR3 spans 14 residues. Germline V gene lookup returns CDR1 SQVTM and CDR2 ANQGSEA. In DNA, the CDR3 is TGCAGCGTTGATGGGGGGATAGGCGGGGAGACCCAGTACTTC. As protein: CSVDGGIGGETQYF.

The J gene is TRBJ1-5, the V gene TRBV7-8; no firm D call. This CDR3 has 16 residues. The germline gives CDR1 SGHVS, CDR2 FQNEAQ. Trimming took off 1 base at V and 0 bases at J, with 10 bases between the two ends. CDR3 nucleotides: TGTGCCAGCAGCTTAGAGCCCAGGTCTAGCAATCAGCCCCAGCATTTT. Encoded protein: CASSLEPRSSNQPQHF.

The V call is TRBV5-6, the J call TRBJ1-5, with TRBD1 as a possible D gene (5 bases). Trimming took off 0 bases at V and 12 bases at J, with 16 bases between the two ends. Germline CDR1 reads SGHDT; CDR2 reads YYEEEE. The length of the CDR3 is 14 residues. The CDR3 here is CASSLVGRDPIQHF. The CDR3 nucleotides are TGTGCCAGCAGCTTGGTGGGGAGGGACCCCATCCAGCATTTT.

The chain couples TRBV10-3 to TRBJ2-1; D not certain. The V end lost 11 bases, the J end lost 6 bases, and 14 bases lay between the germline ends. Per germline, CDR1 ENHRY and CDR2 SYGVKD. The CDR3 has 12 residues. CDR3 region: CAVAAGLNEQFF. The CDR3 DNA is TGTGCCGTCGCGGCAGGCCTCAATGAGCAGTTCTTC.

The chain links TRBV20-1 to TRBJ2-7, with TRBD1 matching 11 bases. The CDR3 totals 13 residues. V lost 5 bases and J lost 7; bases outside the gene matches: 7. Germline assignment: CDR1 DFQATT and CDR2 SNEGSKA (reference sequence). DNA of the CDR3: TGCAGTGCTCCCGGACAGGGGGCGCGTGAGCAGTACTTC. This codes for CSAPGQGAREQYF.